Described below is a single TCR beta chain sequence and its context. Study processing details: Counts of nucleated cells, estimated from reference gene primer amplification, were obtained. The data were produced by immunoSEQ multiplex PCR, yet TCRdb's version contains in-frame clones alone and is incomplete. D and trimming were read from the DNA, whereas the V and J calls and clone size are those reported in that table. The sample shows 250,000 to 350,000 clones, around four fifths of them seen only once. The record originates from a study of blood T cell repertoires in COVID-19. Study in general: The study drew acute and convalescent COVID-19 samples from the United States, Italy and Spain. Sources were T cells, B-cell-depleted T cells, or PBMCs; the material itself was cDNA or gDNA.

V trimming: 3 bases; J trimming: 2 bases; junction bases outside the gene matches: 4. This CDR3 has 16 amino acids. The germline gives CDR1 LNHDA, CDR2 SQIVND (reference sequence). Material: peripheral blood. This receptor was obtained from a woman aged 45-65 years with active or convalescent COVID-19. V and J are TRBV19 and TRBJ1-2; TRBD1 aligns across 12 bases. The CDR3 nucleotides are TGTGCCAGTAGTATGGGGACAGGGGGCATCAACTATGGCTACACCTTC. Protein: CASSMGTGGINYGYTF.